This TCR beta chain was found in a study of shared clonotypes between healthy human individuals. Study summary: Per donor, three plates held CD4 naive cells, three held CD4 memory, two held CD8 naive and one held CD8 memory. Overall study results and limits: Large depth notwithstanding, sorted-subset sequencing proved incomplete by rarefaction. Exclusively blood specimens were collected; tissue repertoires likely differ. Across a few donors, naive CD4 shared around 5.3%, naive CD8 under 4%, memory CD4 roughly 2.5%, memory CD8 more than 0.35%.

Method: immunoSEQ multiplex PCR; TCRdb's copy keeps in-frame clones and lacks some. Of some 2,100,000 clones listed, approximately 95% are singletons. CDR1 MNHNS and CDR2 SASEGT come from the germline V gene. With 4 bases removed from V and 12 bases from J, the gap between germline ends came to 10 bases. CDR3 length: 12 residues. As to this clone: Its antigen is unidentified.

The clonotype was recovered from a young man in good health. The sample consisted of naive CD4+ T cells sorted from blood. Described subset: CD45RA+ positively selected. The chain has TRBV6-1 and TRBJ1-6; tentatively, D is TRBD1 (5 bases). In DNA form, the CDR3 reads TGTGCCAGCAGTGGGGGCTCCGGACCCCTCCACTTT. Translating gives CASSGGSGPLHF.